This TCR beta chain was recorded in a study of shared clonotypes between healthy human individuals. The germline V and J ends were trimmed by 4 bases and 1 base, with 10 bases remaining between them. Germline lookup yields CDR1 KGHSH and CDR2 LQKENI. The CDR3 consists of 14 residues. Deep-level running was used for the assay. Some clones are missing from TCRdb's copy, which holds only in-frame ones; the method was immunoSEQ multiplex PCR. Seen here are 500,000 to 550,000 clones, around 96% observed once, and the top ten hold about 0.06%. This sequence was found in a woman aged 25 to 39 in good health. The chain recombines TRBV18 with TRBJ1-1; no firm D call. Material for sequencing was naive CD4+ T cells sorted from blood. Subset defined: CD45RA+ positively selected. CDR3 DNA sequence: TGTGCCAGCTCACGACAAACGACGAACACTGAAGCTTTCTTT. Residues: CASSRQTTNTEAFF.